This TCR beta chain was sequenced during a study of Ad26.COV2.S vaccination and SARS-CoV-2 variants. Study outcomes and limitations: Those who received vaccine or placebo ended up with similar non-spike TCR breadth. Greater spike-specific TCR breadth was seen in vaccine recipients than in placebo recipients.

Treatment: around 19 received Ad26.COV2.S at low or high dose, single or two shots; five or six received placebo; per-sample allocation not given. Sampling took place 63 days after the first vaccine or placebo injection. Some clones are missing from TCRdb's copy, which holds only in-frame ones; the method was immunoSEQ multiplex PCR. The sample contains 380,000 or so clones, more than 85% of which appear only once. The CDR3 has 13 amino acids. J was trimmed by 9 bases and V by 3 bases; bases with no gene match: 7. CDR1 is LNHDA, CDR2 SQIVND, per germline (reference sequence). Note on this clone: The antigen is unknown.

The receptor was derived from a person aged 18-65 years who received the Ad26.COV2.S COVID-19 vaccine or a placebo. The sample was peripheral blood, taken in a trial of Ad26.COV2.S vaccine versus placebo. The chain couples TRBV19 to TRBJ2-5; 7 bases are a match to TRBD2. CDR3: CASSMGREEAQYF. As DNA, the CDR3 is TGTGCCAGTAGTATGGGGAGGGAAGAAGCCCAGTACTTC.